The rows below give T cell receptor beta chains drawn from one sample of a study of T cell responses to AZD1222 COVID-19 vaccine. Clones were read by immunoSEQ multiplex PCR, and TCRdb kept only the in-frame ones, dropping some. The top ten hold roughly 4.2% of the sample, which has about 120,000 clones, nearly 90% seen once. Sequenced material: peripheral blood, taken on day 0 of AZD1222 vaccination. The receptors come from an adult in good health. Both conserved end residues are part of each CDR3. Each record gives: clone size, D gene, V gene, J gene, CDR3 protein, CDR3 DNA. The D gene is left open where the match is weak. Where a row states a size, it is once, few, many or the class of an expanded clone; other rows omit it.

few	TRBD2	TRBV7-9	TRBJ2-5	CASSLTKGTSRAQETQYF	TGTGCCAGCAGCTTAACCAAAGGGACTAGCAGGGCCCAAGAGACCCAGTACTTC
-	TRBD1	TRBV6-5	TRBJ1-6	CASSYTTSTGTSPLHF	TGTGCCAGCAGTTACACAACGTCGACAGGGACCTCACCCCTCCACTTT
few	-	TRBV19	TRBJ2-6	CASSIMAGGANVLTF	TGTGCCAGTAGTATCATGGCAGGGGGGGCCAACGTCCTGACTTTC
-	TRBD2	TRBV18	TRBJ2-3	CASSPPDGGRGTDTQYF	TGTGCCAGCTCACCCCCTGACGGAGGGAGGGGCACAGATACGCAGTATTTT
-	TRBD2	TRBV5-1	TRBJ2-1	CASVATSENPNEQFF	TGCGCCAGCGTCGCCACTAGCGAAAATCCCAATGAGCAGTTCTTC
once	-	TRBV6-2/TRBV6-3	TRBJ2-5	CASSLARTATATQYF	TGTGCCAGCAGCCTCGCCCGGACCGCAACTGCGACCCAGTACTTC
-	-	TRBV28	TRBJ2-5	CASSLLGTQYF	TGTGCCAGCAGTTTATTGGGGACCCAGTACTTC
-	-	TRBV5-1	TRBJ1-3	CASSWGITTGNTIYF	TGCGCCAGCAGCTGGGGGATTACAACTGGAAACACCATATATTTT
-	TRBD1	TRBV11-2	TRBJ2-1	CASSPPDRGDEQFF	TGTGCCAGCAGCCCCCCCGACAGGGGGGATGAGCAGTTCTTC
-	-	TRBV20-1	TRBJ1-2	CSAGPYGYTF	TGCAGTGCGGGACCCTATGGCTACACCTTC
-	TRBD1	TRBV27	TRBJ1-2	CASSFSKGGGVGGYTF	TGTGCCAGCAGTTTCTCTAAAGGGGGCGGGGTGGGTGGCTACACCTTC
-	-	TRBV11-2	TRBJ2-7	CASSSISLIHEQYF	TGTGCCAGCAGCTCCATCTCCTTGATCCACGAGCAGTACTTC
once	-	TRBV6-4	TRBJ2-3	CASSDSFTDTQYF	TGTGCCAGCAGTGACTCCTTCACAGATACGCAGTATTTT
-	TRBD2	TRBV4-2	TRBJ2-7	CASSRVKEGGPEEQYF	TGTGCCAGCAGCCGGGTAAAGGAGGGAGGGCCGGAAGAGCAGTACTTC
-	-	TRBV28	TRBJ1-1	CASRFGRMNTEAFF	TGTGCCAGCAGATTCGGTAGGATGAACACTGAAGCTTTCTTT
few	-	TRBV5-5	TRBJ1-1	CASSLGLGMNTEAFF	TGTGCCAGCAGCTTGGGGCTGGGAATGAACACTGAAGCTTTCTTT
-	TRBD1	TRBV28	TRBJ1-3	CASSLDRVGNTIYF	TGTGCCAGCAGCCTGGACAGGGTCGGAAACACCATATATTTT
-	-	TRBV10-2	TRBJ2-7	CASSEFRGEQYF	TGCGCCAGCAGTGAGTTCAGAGGGGAGCAGTACTTC
-	TRBD2	TRBV7-6	TRBJ2-7	CASSSLAGPYEQYF	TGTGCCAGCAGCTCACTAGCGGGACCTTACGAGCAGTACTTC
once	-	TRBV28	TRBJ1-3	CASSLLPGLSGNTIYF	TGTGCCAGCAGTTTATTACCGGGGCTCTCTGGAAACACCATATATTTT
-	TRBD2	TRBV5-8	TRBJ2-3	CASSISGGTDTQYF	TGTGCCAGCAGCATTAGCGGGGGCACAGATACGCAGTATTTT
-	TRBD2	TRBV3-1/TRBV3-2	TRBJ2-3	CASSYGLAGVTDTQYF	TGTGCCAGCAGCTACGGACTAGCGGGAGTGACAGATACGCAGTATTTT
few	TRBD1	TRBV6-4	TRBJ2-1	CASSDSRGTELQFF	TGTGCCAGCAGTGACTCAAGAGGGACAGAACTGCAGTTCTTC
-	TRBD2	TRBV14	TRBJ2-1	CASSTHRDYRLYNEQFF	TGTGCCAGCAGCACCCACCGGGACTATCGACTTTACAATGAGCAGTTCTTC
-	-	TRBV12-3/TRBV12-4	TRBJ1-2	CASSLATGYGYTF	TGTGCCAGCAGTTTAGCGACGGGATACGGCTACACCTTC
few	-	TRBV2	TRBJ2-1	CASISGLNYNEQFF	TGTGCCAGCATTTCGGGACTCAACTACAATGAGCAGTTCTTC
-	-	TRBV4-2	TRBJ1-1	CASSQEIGGNTEAFF	TGTGCCAGCAGCCAAGAAATTGGGGGGAACACTGAAGCTTTCTTT
-	-	TRBV3-1/TRBV3-2	TRBJ2-7	CASWDSASYEQYF	TGTGCCAGTTGGGACTCTGCCTCCTACGAGCAGTACTTC
-	-	TRBV2	TRBJ2-2	CASSGLSKGEILITGELFF	TGTGCCAGCAGTGGTCTATCGAAGGGGGAAATTCTTATCACCGGGGAGCTGTTTTTT
-	-	TRBV28	TRBJ1-6	CASSDTRSSYNSPLHF	TGTGCCAGCAGTGATACCAGGAGCTCCTATAATTCACCCCTCCACTTT
-	TRBD1	TRBV18	TRBJ1-2	CASSPQDRGSLANYGYTF	TGTGCCAGCTCACCACAAGACAGGGGCTCGTTAGCTAACTATGGCTACACCTTC
-	TRBD1	TRBV2	TRBJ2-7	CASSKGQGAYEQYF	TGTGCCAGCAGTAAGGGACAGGGAGCCTACGAGCAGTACTTC
-	-	TRBV16	TRBJ1-1	CASSQLVNTEAFF	TGTGCCAGCAGCCAATTGGTGAACACTGAAGCTTTCTTT
-	TRBD1	TRBV28	TRBJ1-1	CASSSKNRGPEGTEAFF	TGTGCCAGCAGTTCCAAGAACAGGGGCCCAGAAGGGACTGAAGCTTTCTTT
-	-	TRBV7-2	TRBJ1-5	CASSLFGNAQHF	TGTGCCAGCAGCTTATTCGGCAATGCCCAGCATTTT
-	TRBD2	TRBV6-5	TRBJ2-1	CASSRTSSYNEQFF	TGTGCCAGCAGCAGGACTAGCTCCTACAATGAGCAGTTCTTC
-	TRBD1	TRBV18	TRBJ2-1	CASSPGTGAYEQFF	TGTGCCAGCTCCCCCGGGACAGGGGCTTATGAGCAGTTCTTC
once	-	TRBV5-1	TRBJ2-3	CASSPRMRTVADTQYF	TGCGCCAGCAGCCCTCGGATGAGAACCGTAGCAGATACGCAGTATTTT
few	-	TRBV5-6	TRBJ2-3	CASSLVMASTDTQYF	TGTGCCAGCAGCTTGGTGATGGCTAGCACAGATACGCAGTATTTT
-	-	TRBV12-5	TRBJ2-7	CASGLMRGPIVNEQYF	TGTGCTAGTGGTTTGATGAGGGGACCGATTGTTAACGAGCAGTACTTC
-	-	TRBV30	TRBJ1-4	CAWSVARGYEKLFF	TGTGCCTGGAGTGTAGCCAGGGGCTATGAAAAACTGTTTTTT
-	TRBD1	TRBV19	TRBJ1-1	CASSIPAGQGGIAFF	TGTGCCAGTAGTATTCCGGCCGGACAGGGCGGTATAGCTTTCTTT
-	-	TRBV2	TRBJ2-5	CASSTRSGTQYF	TGTGCCAGCTCGACGCGGTCGGGGACCCAGTACTTC
-	TRBD1	TRBV7-9	TRBJ2-7	CASSPAPRTGVGEQYF	TGTGCCAGCAGCCCCGCCCCTCGGACAGGGGTGGGTGAGCAGTACTTC
-	-	TRBV29-1	TRBJ2-1	CSVGTSTYNEQFF	TGCAGCGTAGGCACAAGTACCTACAATGAGCAGTTCTTC
-	-	TRBV30	TRBJ1-2	CAWSVMVGRGNYGYTF	TGTGCCTGGAGTGTAATGGTAGGGAGAGGGAACTATGGCTACACCTTC
-	-	TRBV28	TRBJ1-4	CASNTDGDFRLFF	TGTGCCAGCAACACGGACGGGGATTTTAGACTGTTTTTT
-	TRBD1	TRBV19	TRBJ1-5	CATATGTVSNQPQHF	TGTGCCACCGCAACCGGGACAGTAAGCAATCAGCCCCAGCATTTT
-	-	TRBV12-3/TRBV12-4	TRBJ1-3	CASSRTRNTIYF	TGTGCCAGCAGCCGGACACGAAACACCATATATTTT
-	-	TRBV14	TRBJ1-3	CASSQGISGNTIYF	TGTGCCAGCAGCCAGGGGATCTCTGGAAACACCATATATTTT
-	TRBD1	TRBV4-2	TRBJ2-7	CASSQEQGYEQYF	TGTGCCAGCAGCCAAGAACAGGGGTACGAGCAGTACTTC
-	-	TRBV6-5	TRBJ1-1	CASSYSLGSNTEAFF	TGTGCCAGCAGTTACTCGTTGGGCTCCAACACTGAAGCTTTCTTT
-	TRBD2	TRBV15	TRBJ2-1	CATSREWGGSSYNEQFF	TGTGCCACCAGCAGAGAATGGGGGGGGAGCTCCTACAATGAGCAGTTCTTC
-	TRBD1	TRBV7-2	TRBJ1-2	CASRDSNRGGYTF	TGTGCCAGCAGAGACTCAAACAGGGGTGGCTACACCTTC
-	TRBD2	TRBV20-1	TRBJ2-1	CSASVGGRGAYNEQFF	TGCAGTGCTAGTGTCGGTGGGCGGGGGGCCTACAATGAGCAGTTCTTC
-	-	TRBV28	TRBJ2-3	CASNGAGQPTDTQYF	TGTGCCAGCAACGGTGCGGGCCAGCCCACAGATACGCAGTATTTT
-	-	TRBV7-2	TRBJ1-1	CASSRVGTEAFF	TGTGCCAGCAGCCGAGTGGGGACTGAAGCTTTCTTT
-	-	TRBV7-8	TRBJ1-3	CASSSYRVPPVGNTIYF	TGTGCCAGCAGCTCGTACAGGGTACCCCCGGTTGGAAACACCATATATTTT
-	-	TRBV5-4	TRBJ1-6	CASSLSPDSYNSPLHF	TGTGCCAGCAGCTTGTCCCCGGACTCCTATAATTCACCCCTCCACTTT